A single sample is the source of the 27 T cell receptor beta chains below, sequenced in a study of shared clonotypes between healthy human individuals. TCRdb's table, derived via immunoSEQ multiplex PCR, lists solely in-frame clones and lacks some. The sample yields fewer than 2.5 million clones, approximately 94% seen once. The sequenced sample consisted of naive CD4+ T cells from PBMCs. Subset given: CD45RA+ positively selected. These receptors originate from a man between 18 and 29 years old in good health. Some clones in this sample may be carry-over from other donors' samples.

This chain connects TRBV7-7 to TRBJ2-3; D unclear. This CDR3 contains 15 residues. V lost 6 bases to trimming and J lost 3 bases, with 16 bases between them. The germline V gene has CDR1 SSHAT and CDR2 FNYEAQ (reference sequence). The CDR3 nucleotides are TGTGCCAGCAGTTCTCTAGTGGTTGGAACAGATACGCAGTATTTT. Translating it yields CASSSLVVGTDTQYF.

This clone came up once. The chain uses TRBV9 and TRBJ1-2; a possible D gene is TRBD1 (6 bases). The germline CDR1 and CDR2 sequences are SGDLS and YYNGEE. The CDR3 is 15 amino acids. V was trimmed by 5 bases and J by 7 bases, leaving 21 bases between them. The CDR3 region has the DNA TGTGCCAGCAGAACCTACTTCGGGGGGCAAGGTGGCTACACCTTC. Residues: CASRTYFGGQGGYTF.

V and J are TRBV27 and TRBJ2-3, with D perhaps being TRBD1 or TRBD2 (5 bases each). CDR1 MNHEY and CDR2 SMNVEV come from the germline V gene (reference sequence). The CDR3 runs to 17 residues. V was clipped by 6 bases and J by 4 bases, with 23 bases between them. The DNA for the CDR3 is TGTGCCAGCAGGAGGAAACCCGGGGCCGGGTCCCCAGATACGCAGTATTTT. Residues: CASRRKPGAGSPDTQYF.

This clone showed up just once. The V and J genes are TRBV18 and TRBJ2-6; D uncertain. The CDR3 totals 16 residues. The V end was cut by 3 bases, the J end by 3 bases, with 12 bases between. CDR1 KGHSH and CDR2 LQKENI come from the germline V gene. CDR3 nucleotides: TGTGCCAGCTCACCGCGCAGAGTCGGTGGGGCCAACGTCCTGACTTTC. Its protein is CASSPRRVGGANVLTF.

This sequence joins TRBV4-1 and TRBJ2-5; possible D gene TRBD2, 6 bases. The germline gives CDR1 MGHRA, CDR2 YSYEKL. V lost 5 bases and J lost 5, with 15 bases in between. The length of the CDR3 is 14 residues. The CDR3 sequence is CASSDGAAGETQYF. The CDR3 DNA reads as TGCGCCAGCAGCGACGGGGCTGCGGGGGAGACCCAGTACTTC.

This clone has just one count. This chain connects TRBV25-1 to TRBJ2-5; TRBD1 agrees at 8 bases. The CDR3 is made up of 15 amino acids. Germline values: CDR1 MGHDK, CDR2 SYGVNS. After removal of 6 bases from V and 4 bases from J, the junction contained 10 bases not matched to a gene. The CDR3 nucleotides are TGTGCCAGCAGATCAGGGGGCCAGGGTCCAGAGACCCAGTACTTC. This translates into CASRSGGQGPETQYF.

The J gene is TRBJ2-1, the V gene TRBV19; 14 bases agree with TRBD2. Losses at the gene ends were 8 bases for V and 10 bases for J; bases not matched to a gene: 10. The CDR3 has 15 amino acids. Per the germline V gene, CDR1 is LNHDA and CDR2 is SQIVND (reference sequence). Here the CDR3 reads CASSETSGRAKEQFF. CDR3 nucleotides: TGTGCCAGTTCAGAGACTAGCGGGAGGGCCAAAGAGCAGTTCTTC.

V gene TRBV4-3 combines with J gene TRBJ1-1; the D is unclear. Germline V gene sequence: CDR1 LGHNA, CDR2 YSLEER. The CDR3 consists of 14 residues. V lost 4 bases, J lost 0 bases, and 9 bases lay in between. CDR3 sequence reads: CASSPQPLNTEAFF. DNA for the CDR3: TGCGCCAGCAGCCCCCAACCCTTGAACACTGAAGCTTTCTTT.

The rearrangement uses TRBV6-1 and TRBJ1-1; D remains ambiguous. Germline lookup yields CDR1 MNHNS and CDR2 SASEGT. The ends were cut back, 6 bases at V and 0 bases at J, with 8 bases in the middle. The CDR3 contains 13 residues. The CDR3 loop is CASRETLNTEAFF. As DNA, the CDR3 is TGTGCCAGCAGGGAGACTCTGAACACTGAAGCTTTCTTT.

The CDR3 nucleotides are TGTGCCAGCAGTGACTTCCGGGACGGATCCTACGAGCAGTACTTC. Its protein product is CASSDFRDGSYEQYF. The J gene is TRBJ2-7, the V gene TRBV25-1; D may be TRBD1 or TRBD2 (5 bases each). This CDR3 is built from 15 residues. Trimming removed 3 bases from V and 1 base from J, with 13 bases in between. The germline V gene has CDR1 MGHDK and CDR2 SYGVNS.

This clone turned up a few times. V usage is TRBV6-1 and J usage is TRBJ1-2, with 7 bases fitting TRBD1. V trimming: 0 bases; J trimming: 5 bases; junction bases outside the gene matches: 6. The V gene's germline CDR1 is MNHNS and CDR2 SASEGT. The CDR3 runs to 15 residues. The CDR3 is CASSEADRAVYGYTF. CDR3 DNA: TGTGCCAGCAGTGAAGCAGACAGGGCGGTGTATGGCTACACCTTC.

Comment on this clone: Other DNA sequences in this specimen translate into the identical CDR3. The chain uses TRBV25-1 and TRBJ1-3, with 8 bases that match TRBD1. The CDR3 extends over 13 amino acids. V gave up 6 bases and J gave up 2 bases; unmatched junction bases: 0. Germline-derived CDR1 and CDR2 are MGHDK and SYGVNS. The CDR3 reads CASRQGAGNTIYF. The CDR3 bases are TGTGCCAGCAGACAGGGGGCTGGAAACACCATATATTTT.

CDR3 sequence: CASSHQQGTNEKLFF. The CDR3 region has the DNA TGTGCCAGCAGCCATCAACAGGGTACTAATGAAAAACTGTTTTTT. V is TRBV5-4 and J is TRBJ1-4, with D possibly TRBD1 on 6 matching bases. Germline V gives CDR1 SGHNT, CDR2 YYREEE (reference sequence). Trimming cost V 4 bases and J 2 bases, with 12 bases left between them. CDR3 length: 15 residues.

CDR3 region: CASSGRQGLRYTF. CDR3 in DNA: TGTGCCAGCAGCGGAAGACAGGGTTTGCGCTACACCTTC. The chain uses TRBV27 and TRBJ1-2; 7 bases are a match to TRBD1. The V and J ends lost 6 bases and 9 bases, in that order; junction bases with no gene match: 10. CDR3 length: 13 amino acids. CDR1 and CDR2 from the germline V gene are MNHEY and SMNVEV (reference sequence).

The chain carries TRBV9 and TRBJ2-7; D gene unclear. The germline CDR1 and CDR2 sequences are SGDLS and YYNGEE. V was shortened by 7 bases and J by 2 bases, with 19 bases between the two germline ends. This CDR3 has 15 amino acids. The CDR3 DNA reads TGTGCCAGCTCTCAAGGTGGACCGGCGACCTACGAGCAGTACTTC. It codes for CASSQGGPATYEQYF. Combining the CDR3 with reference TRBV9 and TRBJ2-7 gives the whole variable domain DSGVTQTPKHLITATGQRVTLRCSPRSGDLSVYWYQQSLDQGLQFLIQYYNGEERAKGNILERFSAQQFPDLHSELNLSSLELGDSALYFCASSQGGPATYEQYFGPGTRLTVT.

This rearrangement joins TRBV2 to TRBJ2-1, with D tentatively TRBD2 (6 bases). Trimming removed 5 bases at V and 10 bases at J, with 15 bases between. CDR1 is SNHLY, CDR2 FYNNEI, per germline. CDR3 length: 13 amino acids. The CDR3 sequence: CASSIMLAKEQFF. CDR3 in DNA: TGTGCCAGCAGTATCATGCTAGCGAAGGAGCAGTTCTTC.

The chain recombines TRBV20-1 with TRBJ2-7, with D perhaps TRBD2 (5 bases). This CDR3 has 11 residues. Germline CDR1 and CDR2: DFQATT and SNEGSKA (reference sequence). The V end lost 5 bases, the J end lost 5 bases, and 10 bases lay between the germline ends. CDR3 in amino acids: CSAHSEDEQYF. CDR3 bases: TGCAGTGCTCATAGCGAGGACGAGCAGTACTTC.

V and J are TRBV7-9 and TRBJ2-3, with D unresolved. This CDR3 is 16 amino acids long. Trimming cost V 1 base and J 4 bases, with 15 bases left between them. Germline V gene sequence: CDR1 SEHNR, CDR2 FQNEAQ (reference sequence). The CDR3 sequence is CASSLDGTNPADTQYF. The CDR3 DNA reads TGTGCCAGCAGCTTAGACGGAACCAACCCCGCAGATACGCAGTATTTT. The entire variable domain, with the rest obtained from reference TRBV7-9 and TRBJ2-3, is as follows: DTGVSQNPRHKITKRGQNVTFRCDPISEHNRLYWYRQTLGQGPEFLTYFQNEAQLEKSRLLSDRFSAERPKGSFSTLEIQRTEQGDSAMYLCASSLDGTNPADTQYFGPGTRLTVL.

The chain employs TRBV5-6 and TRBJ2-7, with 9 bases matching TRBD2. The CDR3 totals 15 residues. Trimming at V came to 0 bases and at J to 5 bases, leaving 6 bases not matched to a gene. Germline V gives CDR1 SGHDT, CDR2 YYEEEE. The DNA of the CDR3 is TGTGCCAGCAGCTTGGCGCGGGAGGGCCAAAACGAGCAGTACTTC. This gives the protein CASSLAREGQNEQYF.

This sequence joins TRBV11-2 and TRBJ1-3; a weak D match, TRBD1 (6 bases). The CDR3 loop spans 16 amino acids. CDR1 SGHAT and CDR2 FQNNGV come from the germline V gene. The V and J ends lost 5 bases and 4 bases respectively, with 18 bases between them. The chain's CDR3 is CASSGRRGARGNTIYF. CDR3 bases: TGTGCCAGCAGCGGACGCAGGGGAGCTAGGGGAAACACCATATATTTT.

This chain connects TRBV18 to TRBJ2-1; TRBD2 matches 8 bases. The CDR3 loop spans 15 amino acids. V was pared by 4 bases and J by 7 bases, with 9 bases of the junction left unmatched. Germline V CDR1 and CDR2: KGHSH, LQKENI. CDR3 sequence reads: CASSRGTSGRNEQFF. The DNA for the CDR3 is TGTGCCAGCTCACGCGGTACTAGCGGTCGGAATGAGCAGTTCTTC. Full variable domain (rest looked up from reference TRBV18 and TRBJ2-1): NAGVMQNPRHLVRRRGQEARLRCSPMKGHSHVYWYRQLPEEGLKFMVYLQKENIIDESGMPKERFSAEFPKEGPSILRIQQVVRGDSAAYFCASSRGTSGRNEQFFGPGTRLTVL.

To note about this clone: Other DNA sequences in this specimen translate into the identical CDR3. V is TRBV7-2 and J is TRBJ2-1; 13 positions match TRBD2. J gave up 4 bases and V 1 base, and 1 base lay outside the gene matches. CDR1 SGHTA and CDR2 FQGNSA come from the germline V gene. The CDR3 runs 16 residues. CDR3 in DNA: TGTGCCAGCAGCTTAGGGGGACTAGCGGGGTACAATGAGCAGTTCTTC. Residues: CASSLGGLAGYNEQFF.

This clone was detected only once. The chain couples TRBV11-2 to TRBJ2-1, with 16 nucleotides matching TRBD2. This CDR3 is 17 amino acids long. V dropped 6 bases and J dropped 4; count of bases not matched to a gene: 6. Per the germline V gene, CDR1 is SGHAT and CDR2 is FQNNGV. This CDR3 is CASSPRGLAGGYNEQFF. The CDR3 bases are TGTGCCAGCAGTCCCCGGGGACTAGCGGGAGGGTACAATGAGCAGTTCTTC.

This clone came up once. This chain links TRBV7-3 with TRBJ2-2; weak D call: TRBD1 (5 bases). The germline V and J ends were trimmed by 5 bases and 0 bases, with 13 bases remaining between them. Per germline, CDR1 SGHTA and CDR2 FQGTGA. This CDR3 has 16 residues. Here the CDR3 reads CASSPGQHTNTGELFF. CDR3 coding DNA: TGTGCCAGCAGCCCCGGACAACACACGAACACCGGGGAGCTGTTTTTT.

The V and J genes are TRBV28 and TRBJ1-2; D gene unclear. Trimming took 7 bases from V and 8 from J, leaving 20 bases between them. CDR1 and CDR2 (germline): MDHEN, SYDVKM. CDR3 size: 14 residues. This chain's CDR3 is CASIERTNFRGYTF. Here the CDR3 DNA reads TGTGCCAGCATTGAGCGGACCAATTTCCGCGGCTACACCTTC.

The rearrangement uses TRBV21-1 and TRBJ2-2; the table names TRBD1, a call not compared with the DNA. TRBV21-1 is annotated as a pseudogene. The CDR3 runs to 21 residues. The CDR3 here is CASSKARAGGGIVANTGELFF. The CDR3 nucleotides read TGTGCCAGCAGCAAAGCGCGGGCAGGGGGCGGGATAGTCGCGAACACCGGGGAGCTGTTTTTT.

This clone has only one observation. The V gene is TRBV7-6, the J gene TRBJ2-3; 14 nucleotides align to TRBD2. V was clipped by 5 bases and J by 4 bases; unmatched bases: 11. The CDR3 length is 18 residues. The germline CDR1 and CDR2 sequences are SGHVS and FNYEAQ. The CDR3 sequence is CASSLGTSGSGWADTQYF. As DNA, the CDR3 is TGTGCCAGCAGCCTCGGGACTAGCGGGAGTGGGTGGGCAGATACGCAGTATTTT.